Below are 5 T cell receptor beta chains sequenced from a single sample in a study of cytomegalovirus exposure and HLA in healthy donors. The PCR had 60 Vbeta and 13 Jbeta primers. Profiling relied on immunoSEQ multiplex PCR, and the TCRdb table lists in-frame clones only, not all of them. This table has some 150,000 clones, approximately 75% appearing once. Sequencing was carried out using PBMCs. The receptors derive from a middle-aged man in good health and CMV-seropositive.

The rearrangement uses TRBV5-4 and TRBJ2-3; TRBD2 agrees at 9 bases. Per germline, CDR1 SGHNT and CDR2 YYREEE (reference sequence). The CDR3 extends over 15 amino acids. V gave up 0 bases and J gave up 1 base; unmatched junction bases: 0. Written as DNA, the CDR3 is TGTGCCAGCAGCTTGGAGCGGGGGGGCACAGATACGCAGTATTTT. Its protein is CASSLERGGTDTQYF.

This clone has only a few counts. The chain combines TRBV27 with TRBJ1-1, with D maybe TRBD1 (6 bases). This CDR3 region has 14 residues. Trimming stripped 2 bases from V and 3 bases from J, with 10 bases between. The germline V gene encodes CDR1 MNHEY and CDR2 SMNVEV (reference sequence). The DNA of the CDR3 is TGTGCCAGCAGTTTACAGGGGACCGACACTGAAGCTTTCTTT. Amino acids: CASSLQGTDTEAFF.

This rearrangement joins TRBV19 to TRBJ2-7, with TRBD1 identical over 10 bases. The junction had 2 bases not matched to a gene; V was cut back by 1 base and J by 2 bases. From germline, CDR1 is LNHDA and CDR2 SQIVND (reference sequence). The CDR3 contains 15 residues. The CDR3 DNA reads as TGTGCCAGTAGTATAGCGGGACAGGGGACCTACGAGCAGTACTTC. Protein product: CASSIAGQGTYEQYF.

The sample holds a few counts of this clone. V is TRBV29-1 and J is TRBJ1-4; 8 bases align to TRBD1. Trimming took 0 bases from V and 7 from J; bases not matched to a gene: 7. This CDR3 region has 15 residues. The germline V gene encodes CDR1 SQVTM and CDR2 ANQGSEA. Here the CDR3 DNA reads TGCAGCGTTGAAGATTTTCCAGGGGGCGGTGAAAAACTGTTTTTT. Its protein product is CSVEDFPGGGEKLFF.

This rearrangement joins TRBV5-1 to TRBJ2-1, with 8 bases lining up with TRBD2. The V and J ends lost 2 bases and 6 bases, in that order; junction bases with no gene match: 7. The CDR3 is 15 residues long. Germline V gives CDR1 SGHRS, CDR2 YFSETQ. The CDR3 region is CASSLSGSPRNEQFF. CDR3 coding DNA: TGCGCCAGCAGCTTAAGCGGGAGCCCTCGCAATGAGCAGTTCTTC.